The clone carrying this TCR beta chain was observed at least ten times. These data come from a study of regulatory T cells in long-lasting Graves disease. Study background: Antithyroid drugs had been taken by newly diagnosed Graves' patients for under 3 months.

This sample's time point: newly diagnosed GD, antithyroid drugs for less than 3 months. PBMC RNA served as the TCR library source. CDR1 and CDR2 (germline): GTSNPN, SVGIG (reference sequence). CDR3 length: 12 amino acids. Trimming took 2 bases from V and 5 from J, leaving 9 bases between them. HTBI primers from iRepertoire and Arm-PCR of CDR3 regions yielded the TCR beta libraries. From the multiplex PCR reads, TCRdb called clonotypes with MiXCR, one entry per CDR3 protein. The sample has more than 400,000 distinct CDR3 sequences; about a sixth are singletons. A further study also used this sample, focusing on T cells in Graves' hyperthyroidism and ophthalmopathy.

The TCR was taken from a man between 40 and 49 years old with Graves disease. The chain employs TRBV30 and TRBJ1-1; D gene uncertain. The input for sequencing was peripheral blood mononuclear cells (PBMCs), taken at new diagnosis, from a patient treated with antithyroid drugs. This CDR3 is CAWSRDGTEAFF. CDR3 DNA sequence: TGTGCCTGGAGTCGAGACGGTACTGAAGCTTTCTTT.